These T cell receptor beta chains were read from a single sample in a study of T cell repertoires in cytomegalovirus infection. TCRdb passed the reads through MiXCR, listing each CDR3 protein once. Among approximately 490,000 distinct CDR3 sequences, 11% were seen once, and the ten largest hold roughly a tenth. The sequenced material came from PBMCs. The receptor set was obtained from a human donor in good health (CMV status not recorded). Some clones in this sample may be carry-over from other donors' samples. Both conserved end residues are part of each CDR3. The D gene is left open where the match is weak. Expanded clones are given a class, and other clones once, few, many or no size at all.

V gene,clone size,D gene,J gene,CDR3 protein,CDR3 DNA
TRBV11-2,many,TRBD2,TRBJ2-7,CASSRPGTSETYEQYF,TGTGCCAGCAGCCGTCCCGGGACTAGCGAAACCTACGAGCAGTACTTC
TRBV9,many,NA,TRBJ1-4,CASSGEGKLFF,TGTGCCAGCAGCGGGGAAGGAAAACTGTTTTTT
TRBV14,many,TRBD2,TRBJ2-3,CASSQVVASGSADTQYF,TGTGCCAGCAGCCAAGTTGTCGCTAGCGGGAGTGCAGATACGCAGTATTTT
TRBV7-9,many,TRBD2,TRBJ2-1,CASSLMSGRSYNEQFF,TGTGCCAGCAGCTTAATGAGCGGGAGGTCCTACAATGAGCAGTTCTTC
TRBV19,few,NA,TRBJ1-5,CASSTTGAGGNQPQHF,TGTGCCAGTAGTACAACGGGGGCCGGAGGCAATCAGCCCCAGCATTTT
TRBV7-8,many,NA,TRBJ2-1,CASSLVRGSNYNEQFF,TGTGCCAGCAGCTTAGTCCGTGGGAGTAACTACAATGAGCAGTTCTTC
TRBV7-2,many,NA,TRBJ1-1,CASSPTLGNTEAFF,TGTGCCAGCAGCCCGACCTTGGGAAACACTGAAGCTTTCTTT
TRBV20-1,NA,TRBD2,TRBJ2-1,CSAIGTSVYNEQFF,TGCAGTGCTATCGGGACTAGCGTCTACAATGAGCAGTTCTTC
TRBV29-1,few,NA,TRBJ2-1,CSVDEAGGNSRIYNEQFF,TGCAGCGTTGACGAGGCAGGGGGGAACTCACGGATATACAATGAGCAGTTCTTC
TRBV20-1,few,NA,TRBJ2-5,CSARVEASPGETQYF,TGCAGTGCTAGAGTGGAAGCTTCCCCGGGGGAGACCCAGTACTTC
TRBV20-1,NA,TRBD2,TRBJ2-3,CSARISGSDTQYF,TGCAGTGCTAGAATAAGCGGGAGTGATACGCAGTATTTT
TRBV15,many,NA,TRBJ2-1,CATSSSRGSVYNEQFF,TGTGCCACCAGCAGCAGCAGGGGAAGCGTCTACAATGAGCAGTTCTTC
TRBV18,many,TRBD1,TRBJ2-6,CASSRGGPGGANVLTF,TGTGCCAGCTCACGAGGGGGCCCGGGTGGGGCCAACGTCCTGACTTTC
TRBV28,many,TRBD2,TRBJ2-2,CASSLNNGLAGSGELFF,TGTGCCAGCAGTCTGAATAACGGACTAGCGGGATCCGGGGAGCTGTTTTTT
TRBV7-8,many,TRBD2,TRBJ2-3,CASSPPASGRDRDTQYF,TGTGCCAGCAGCCCTCCGGCTAGCGGGAGAGATAGAGATACGCAGTATTTT
TRBV27,few,TRBD1,TRBJ2-5,CASSLGQGESETQYF,TGTGCCAGCAGTCTGGGACAGGGAGAGTCGGAGACCCAGTACTTC
TRBV28,NA,NA,TRBJ2-1,CASSPLTSEQFF,TGTGCCAGCAGCCCTCTTACCAGTGAGCAGTTCTTC
TRBV6-1,many,TRBD2,TRBJ2-1,CASNTGTSGYNEQFF,TGTGCCAGCAATACCGGGACTAGCGGATACAATGAGCAGTTCTTC
TRBV4-1,many,NA,TRBJ2-5,CASSQALVGHGGQETQYF,TGCGCCAGCAGCCAAGCCCTCGTCGGGCACGGTGGGCAAGAGACCCAGTACTTC
TRBV16,NA,TRBD2,TRBJ2-7,CASSQGEGEEYEQYF,TGTGCCAGCAGCCAAGGGGAGGGAGAAGAGTACGAGCAGTACTTC
TRBV6-5,many,TRBD1,TRBJ1-2,CASSYPGQGPTF,TGTGCCAGCAGTTACCCCGGACAGGGGCCCACCTTC
TRBV2,many,NA,TRBJ1-4,CASSIRATNEKLFF,TGTGCCAGCAGTATACGTGCAACTAATGAAAAACTGTTTTTT
TRBV11-2,many,NA,TRBJ1-1,CASSSGGVNMNTEAFF,TGTGCCAGCAGTTCGGGGGGGGTCAACATGAACACTGAAGCTTTCTTT
TRBV7-9,many,TRBD2,TRBJ2-5,CASSPKEGLAAETQYF,TGTGCCAGCAGCCCTAAGGAAGGTCTAGCGGCGGAGACCCAGTACTTC
TRBV20-1,NA,TRBD1,TRBJ2-3,CSARGQGSTDTQYF,TGCAGTGCTAGAGGACAGGGGAGCACAGATACGCAGTATTTT
TRBV28,many,NA,TRBJ1-5,CASSFVRHRFDQPQHF,TGTGCCAGCAGTTTCGTGAGGCACAGGTTTGATCAGCCCCAGCATTTT
TRBV2,many,NA,TRBJ2-1,CARGAEIYNEQFF,TGTGCCAGAGGGGCAGAAATCTACAATGAGCAGTTCTTC
TRBV7-9,many,NA,TRBJ2-1,CASSLGRNNEQFF,TGTGCCAGCAGCCTTGGACGGAACAATGAGCAGTTCTTC
TRBV2,few,NA,TRBJ1-2,CATTGRPVYGYTF,TGTGCCACCACAGGCCGTCCCGTCTATGGCTACACCTTC
TRBV3-1,many,NA,TRBJ2-2,CASSQDGVSTGELFF,TGTGCCAGCAGCCAAGACGGGGTCAGCACCGGGGAGCTGTTTTTT
TRBV6-2/TRBV6-3,many,NA,TRBJ1-5,CASSPREGNQPQHF,TGTGCCAGCAGTCCCCGGGAGGGCAATCAGCCCCAGCATTTT
TRBV6-1,many,TRBD2,TRBJ2-3,CASSELAGPTDTQYF,TGTGCCTCCTCAGAACTAGCGGGACCCACAGATACGCAGTATTTT
TRBV12-3/TRBV12-4,many,NA,TRBJ2-7,CASSSFRERGREQYF,TGTGCCAGCAGTTCGTTCCGGGAGAGAGGAAGGGAGCAGTACTTC
TRBV7-8,many,NA,TRBJ1-5,CASSFDINQPQHF,TGTGCCAGCAGTTTCGACATCAATCAGCCCCAGCATTTT
TRBV7-9,many,NA,TRBJ1-1,CASSLAQGTNTEAFF,TGTGCCAGCAGCTTAGCGCAGGGGACGAACACTGAAGCTTTCTTT
TRBV5-1,many,NA,TRBJ2-7,CASSMGRYEQYF,TGCGCCAGCAGCATGGGCCGCTACGAGCAGTACTTC
TRBV27,NA,NA,TRBJ1-1,CASSTWNTEAFF,TGTGCCAGCAGTACATGGAACACTGAAGCTTTCTTT
TRBV20-1,NA,TRBD2,TRBJ2-3,CSARDLELAGADTQYF,TGCAGTGCTAGAGATCTGGAACTAGCGGGAGCAGATACGCAGTATTTT
TRBV4-1,NA,TRBD1,TRBJ1-1,CASSQPRQGNTEAFF,TGCGCCAGCAGCCAACCGCGACAGGGCAACACTGAAGCTTTCTTT
TRBV2,NA,NA,TRBJ1-1,CAARTYTEAFF,TGTGCCGCCCGGACCTACACTGAAGCTTTCTTT
TRBV10-3,many,NA,TRBJ2-5,CAISEGQGGAQYF,TGTGCCATCAGTGAAGGGCAGGGCGGGGCCCAGTACTTC
TRBV20-1,few,NA,TRBJ1-1,CSVSLTDTEAFF,TGCAGTGTTTCGCTGACGGACACTGAAGCTTTCTTT
TRBV7-2,many,NA,TRBJ1-1,CASSLSRDGLEAFF,TGTGCCAGCAGCCTGTCCCGGGACGGATTAGAAGCTTTCTTT
TRBV19,many,NA,TRBJ1-5,CASKDGPGEAQHF,TGTGCCAGTAAGGACGGGCCGGGGGAGGCCCAGCATTTT
TRBV29-1,once,TRBD1,TRBJ2-5,CSVTGQSQETQYF,TGCAGCGTGACGGGACAGTCACAAGAGACCCAGTACTTC
TRBV20-1,many,NA,TRBJ2-2,CSARDTSRDTGELFF,TGCAGTGCTAGAGATACGAGCAGGGACACCGGGGAGCTGTTTTTT
TRBV19,many,NA,TRBJ2-3,CASSIESVTDTQYF,TGTGCCAGTAGTATAGAGTCGGTGACAGATACGCAGTATTTT